This T cell receptor beta chain appears in the sequencing data of a study of shared clonotypes between healthy human individuals. This clone was observed a few times. Its antigen remains unknown. The sample contains more than one DNA sequence encoding this CDR3. Sequencing was at deep level. Per the original methods: There were no quality scores in the junction-only immunoSEQ sequences, so filtering differed. The repertoire was sequenced with immunoSEQ multiplex PCR; TCRdb's copy has only in-frame clones and lacks some. From that table come the V and J calls and clone size; the DNA was used to work out D and trimming. The sample has around 2.1 million clones; about 92% are singletons. Terminally differentiated effector memory CD45RA+ cells were excluded by CCR7 positive selection of CD45RO-negative cells. Donors included only healthy HIV-negative adults lacking recent acute infections or vaccinations.

V was pared by 3 bases and J by 2 bases, with 8 bases between. Germline CDR1 LNHDA, CDR2 SQIVND (reference sequence). The CDR3 extends over 14 amino acids. The study's findings and limits: Richness estimates generally favored naive over memory subsets.

What was sequenced was naive CD8+ T cells from PBMCs. V and J are TRBV19 and TRBJ1-3; D gene ambiguous. This clonotype was obtained from a man between 18 and 35 years old in good health. Some clones in this sample may be carry-over from other donors' samples. CDR3 protein: CASSIRGPGNTIYF. The CDR3 nucleotides read TGTGCCAGTAGTATCCGAGGGCCTGGAAACACCATATATTTT.